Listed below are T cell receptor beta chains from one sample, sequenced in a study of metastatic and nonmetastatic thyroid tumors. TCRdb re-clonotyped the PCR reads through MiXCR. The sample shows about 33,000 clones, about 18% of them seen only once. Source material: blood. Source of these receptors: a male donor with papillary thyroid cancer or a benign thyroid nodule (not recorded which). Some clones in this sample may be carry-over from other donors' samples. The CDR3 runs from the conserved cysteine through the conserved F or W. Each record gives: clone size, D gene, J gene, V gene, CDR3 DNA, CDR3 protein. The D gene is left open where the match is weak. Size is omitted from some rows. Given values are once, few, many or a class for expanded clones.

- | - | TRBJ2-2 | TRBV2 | TGTGCCAGCAGTGGACTGGGAACCGGGGAGCTGTTTTTT | CASSGLGTGELFF
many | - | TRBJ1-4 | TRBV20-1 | TGCAGTGCCCGGCGGACAGTAAATGAAAAACTGTTTTTT | CSARRTVNEKLFF
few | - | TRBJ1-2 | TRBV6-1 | TGTGCCAGCAGTGAAGTGGCGGGCGGCCACTATGGCTACACCTTC | CASSEVAGGHYGYTF
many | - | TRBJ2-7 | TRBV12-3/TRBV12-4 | TGTGCCAGCAGTTTAGGTTCCGACTTAGGGCAGTACTTC | CASSLGSDLGQYF
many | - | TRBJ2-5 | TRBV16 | TGTGCCAGCAGCCAAAAGGGGCAGGGGCCCTACCAAGAGACCCAGTACTTC | CASSQKGQGPYQETQYF
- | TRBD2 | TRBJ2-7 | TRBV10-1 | TGCGCCGGAGGGGCCCCGGGGGGATCCTACGAGCAGTACTTC | CAGGAPGGSYEQYF
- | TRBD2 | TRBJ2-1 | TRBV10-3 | TGTGCCATCAGTTCCCTAGCGGGAGGGGCCAATGAGCAGTTCTTC | CAISSLAGGANEQFF
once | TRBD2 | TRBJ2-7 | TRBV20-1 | TGCAGTGCTAGAGGGGGTAGCGGGAGCTCCCCCTACGAGCAGTACTTC | CSARGGSGSSPYEQYF
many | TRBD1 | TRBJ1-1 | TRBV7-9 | TGTGCCAGCAGCGCTCCGGGACAGATGAACACTGAAGCTTTCTTT | CASSAPGQMNTEAFF
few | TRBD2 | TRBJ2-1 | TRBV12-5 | TGTGCTAGTGGCTTTAAAGCACCGCTAGCGGGAGGCCCCAATGAGCAGTTCTTC | CASGFKAPLAGGPNEQFF
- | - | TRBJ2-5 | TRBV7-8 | TGTGCCAGCAGCTTATGGCAGGGCCCGGGGACCCAGTACTTC | CASSLWQGPGTQYF
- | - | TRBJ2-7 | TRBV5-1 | TGCGCCAGCAGCTTGTTTCCGGGAGCAGTGTACTACGAGCAGTACTTC | CASSLFPGAVYYEQYF
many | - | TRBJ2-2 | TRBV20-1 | TGCAGTGCTAGAGGGCAGGGGAACACCGGGGAGCTGTTTTTT | CSARGQGNTGELFF
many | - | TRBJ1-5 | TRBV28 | TGTGCCAGCACGACTGGGACGCTCAATCAGCCCCAGCATTTT | CASTTGTLNQPQHF
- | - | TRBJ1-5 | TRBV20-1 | TGCAGTGCTAGAGCCCCAGGAGGCAATCAGCCCCAGCATTTT | CSARAPGGNQPQHF
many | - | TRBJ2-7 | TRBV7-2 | TGTGCCAGCAGCTTTAGGGGGGCGGTTTTGGAGCAGTACTTC | CASSFRGAVLEQYF
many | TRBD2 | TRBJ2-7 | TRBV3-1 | TGTGCCAGCAGCCAAGGATTGTTAGCGGGAGTCTCCTACGAGCAGTACTTC | CASSQGLLAGVSYEQYF
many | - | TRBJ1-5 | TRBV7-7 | TGTGCTAGCAGCTTAGGACAATCGCGGCCCCAGCATTTT | CASSLGQSRPQHF
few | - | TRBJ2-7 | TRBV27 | TGTGCCAGCCGCAGGGGGGGGCCCTCCTACGAGCAGTACTTC | CASRRGGPSYEQYF
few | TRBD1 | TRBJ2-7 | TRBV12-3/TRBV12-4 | TGTGCCAGCAGTGGGACAGCCTTCTACGAGCAGTACTTC | CASSGTAFYEQYF
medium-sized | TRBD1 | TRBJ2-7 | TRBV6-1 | TGTGCCGCCCGGGACAGGGCCTACGAGCAGTACTTC | CAARDRAYEQYF
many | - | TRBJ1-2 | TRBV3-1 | TGTGCCAGCAGCCAAGCGACAGGCCCCTATGGCTACACCTTC | CASSQATGPYGYTF
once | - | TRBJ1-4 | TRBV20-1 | TGCAGTGCTATGGTCTTTGAAAAACTGTTTTTT | CSAMVFEKLFF
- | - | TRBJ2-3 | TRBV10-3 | TGTGCCATCATCACCGGGACTAGCACAGATACGCAGTATTTT | CAIITGTSTDTQYF
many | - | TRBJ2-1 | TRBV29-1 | TGCAGCGTTGAAGCCAGCCCAAGGAATGAGCAGTTCTTC | CSVEASPRNEQFF
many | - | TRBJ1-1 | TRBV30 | TGTGCCTGGAGTGTAAATTCGGGGGGCACTGAAGCTTTCTTT | CAWSVNSGGTEAFF
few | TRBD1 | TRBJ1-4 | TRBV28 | TGTGCCAGCAGTTTATACGGGACAGGGCAGAAAAAACTGTTTTTT | CASSLYGTGQKKLFF
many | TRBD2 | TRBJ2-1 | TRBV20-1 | TGCAGTGCTAGGGGACTAGCGGGAGTCCCCCACAATGAGCAGTTCTTC | CSARGLAGVPHNEQFF
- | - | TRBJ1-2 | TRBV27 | TGTGCCAGCAGCTTCGAGGGTAACTATGGCTACACCTTC | CASSFEGNYGYTF
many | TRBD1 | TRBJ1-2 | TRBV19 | TGTGCCAGTAGTATAGAAGGACAGGGGAAGGGCTATGGCTACACCTTC | CASSIEGQGKGYGYTF
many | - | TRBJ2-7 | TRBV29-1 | TGCAGCGTTCGAGCTAGGGTCTACGAGCAGTACTTC | CSVRARVYEQYF
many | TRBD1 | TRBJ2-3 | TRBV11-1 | TGTGCCAGCAGCTTAGGTACAGGGGTGACGGTGGATACGCAGTATTTT | CASSLGTGVTVDTQYF
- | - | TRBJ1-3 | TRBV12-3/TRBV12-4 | TGTGCCAGCAGCACGGGAGAGCTATTACGGGGAAACACCATATATTTT | CASSTGELLRGNTIYF
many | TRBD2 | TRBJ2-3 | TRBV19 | TGTGCCAGTAGTATCGGACTAGCGGGGACCCATACGCAGTATTTT | CASSIGLAGTHTQYF
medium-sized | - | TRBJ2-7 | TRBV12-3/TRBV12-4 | TGTGCCAGCACGGGAAACTACGAGCAGTACTTC | CASTGNYEQYF
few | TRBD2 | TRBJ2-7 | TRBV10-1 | TGCGCCAGCAGTGAGTCAGGGCGGGGGGAATTGTACTTC | CASSESGRGELYF
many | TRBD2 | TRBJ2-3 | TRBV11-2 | TGTGCCAGCAGCCCCGGACTAGCGGGGCTAGATACGCAGTATTTT | CASSPGLAGLDTQYF
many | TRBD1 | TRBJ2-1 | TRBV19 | TGTGCCAGCGCTCTTAGGGACAGGGGGCGACCAGGGGAGCAGTTCTTC | CASALRDRGRPGEQFF
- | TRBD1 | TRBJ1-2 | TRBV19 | TGTGCCAGTAGTCGGAAAGGGGGCAACTATGGCTACACCTTC | CASSRKGGNYGYTF
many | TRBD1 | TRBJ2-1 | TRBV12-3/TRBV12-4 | TGTGCCAGCAGTGGGACTGGACAGGGGGCCTACAATGAGCAGTTCTTC | CASSGTGQGAYNEQFF
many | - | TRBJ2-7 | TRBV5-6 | TGTGCCAGCAGCTTGGGGAGGATTCACGAGCAGTACTTC | CASSLGRIHEQYF
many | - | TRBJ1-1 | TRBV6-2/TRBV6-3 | TGTGCCAGCAGCGTACCGATATTCGGAACTGAAGCTTTCTTT | CASSVPIFGTEAFF
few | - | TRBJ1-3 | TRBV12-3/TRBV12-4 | TGTGCCAGCAGTTTAGGGCAGGGAAACACCATACATTTT | CASSLGQGNTIHF
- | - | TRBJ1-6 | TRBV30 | TGTGCCTGGAGAGGTGGGTTCTATAATTCACCCCTCCACTTT | CAWRGGFYNSPLHF
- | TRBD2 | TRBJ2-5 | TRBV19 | TGTGCCAGTAGTATACGGACTAGCACGCAAGAGACCCAGTACTTC | CASSIRTSTQETQYF
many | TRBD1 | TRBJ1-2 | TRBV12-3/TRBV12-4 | TGTGCCAGCAGTTTAACAGGGGGCGGCCAGCATGGCTACACCTTC | CASSLTGGGQHGYTF
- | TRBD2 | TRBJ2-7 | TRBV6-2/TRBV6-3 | TGTGCCAGCAGTAGGGGACTAGCGGGAGGCCACGAGCAGTACTTC | CASSRGLAGGHEQYF
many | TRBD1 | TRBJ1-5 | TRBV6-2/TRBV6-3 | TGTGCCAGCAGTTACTCGCCAGGGACAGGGAGTTCCCCGGGCAATCAGCCCCAGCATTTT | CASSYSPGTGSSPGNQPQHF